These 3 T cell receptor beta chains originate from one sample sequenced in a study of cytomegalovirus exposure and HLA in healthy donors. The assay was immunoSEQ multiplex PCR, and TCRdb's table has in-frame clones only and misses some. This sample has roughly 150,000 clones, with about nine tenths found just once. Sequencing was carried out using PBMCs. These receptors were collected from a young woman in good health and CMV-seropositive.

The DNA for the CDR3 is TGTGCCATCAGTGAGCTCAAGACTAGCTCCTACAATGAGCAGTTCTTC. This sequence encodes CAISELKTSSYNEQFF. The rearrangement joins TRBV10-3 to TRBJ2-1; tentatively, D is TRBD2 (6 bases). The CDR3 is 16 residues long. The V and J ends lost 2 bases and 0 bases respectively, with 11 bases between them. CDR1 is ENHRY, CDR2 SYGVKD, per germline.

DNA of the CDR3: TGTGCCAGCAGCGTAGGCAATAGCGTAGAGACCCAGTACTTC. Encoded protein: CASSVGNSVETQYF. The rearrangement uses TRBV9 and TRBJ2-5; TRBD2 might be the D (5 bases). The CDR3 loop spans 14 amino acids. Germline loops: CDR1 SGDLS, CDR2 YYNGEE. Trimming pared 0 bases from V and 4 bases from J, leaving 10 bases between.

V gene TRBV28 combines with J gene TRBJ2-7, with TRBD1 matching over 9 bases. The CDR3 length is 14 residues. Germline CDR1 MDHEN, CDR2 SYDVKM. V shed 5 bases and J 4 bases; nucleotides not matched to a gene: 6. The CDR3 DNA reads TGTGCCAGCAGTCTCACAGGGGGCCAATACGAGCAGTACTTC. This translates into CASSLTGGQYEQYF.